Described below is a single T cell receptor (beta chain) sequence and its context. This sample stems from a study of control samples from healthy donors and cancer patients. The germline gives CDR1 SGHRS, CDR2 YFSETQ. V gave up 5 bases and J gave up 4 bases, with 12 bases separating them. This CDR3 is 14 amino acids long. Assay: immunoSEQ multiplex PCR; the TCRdb copy retains only in-frame clones and omits some. The sample carries about 170,000 clones, roughly 90% recorded once. This TCR was recovered from a young man in good health. The specimen sequenced was blood. The gene calls are TRBV5-1 and TRBJ1-4, with D possibly matching TRBD1 (6 bases). CDR3 DNA: TGCGCCAGCAGACCCGGACAGTATAATGAAAAACTGTTTTTT. Encoded protein: CASRPGQYNEKLFF.